Listed below are T cell receptor beta chains from one sample, sequenced in a study of blood T cell repertoires in COVID-19. Produced via immunoSEQ multiplex PCR; TCRdb's table is partial and in-frame only. The table records some 150,000 clones, about 77% of them present only once. The material sequenced was peripheral blood. The origin of the receptors is a man in his 60s with acute or convalescent COVID-19. The CDR3 runs from the conserved cysteine through the conserved F or W. A D gene is named only where the DNA matches it firmly. Clone sizes are given selectively: once, few, many, or a class where the clone is expanded.

clone_size	v_call	d_call	j_call	cdr3_aa	cdr3_nt
-	TRBV19	-	TRBJ1-4	CASSSAGYEKLFF	TGTGCCAGTAGTTCGGCAGGGTATGAAAAACTGTTTTTT
-	TRBV28	-	TRBJ2-6	CASSPGHLSGANVLTF	TGTGCCAGCAGTCCCGGACATCTCTCTGGGGCCAACGTCCTGACTTTC
few	TRBV4-1	TRBD2	TRBJ2-3	CASSQVRDYFTDTQYF	TGCGCCAGCAGCCAAGTGCGGGACTATTTCACAGATACGCAGTATTTT
-	TRBV25-1	-	TRBJ2-5	CASSGGDSQETQYF	TGTGCCAGCAGTGGGGGGGACAGCCAAGAGACCCAGTACTTC
-	TRBV19	-	TRBJ2-1	CASSGLEAGPTGEQFF	TGTGCCAGTAGTGGACTCGAGGCGGGGCCGACCGGTGAGCAGTTCTTC
-	TRBV10-2	TRBD2	TRBJ2-3	CASSRGGGSGDTQYF	TGCGCCAGCAGCCGGGGTGGCGGGAGCGGGGATACGCAGTATTTT
once	TRBV11-2	-	TRBJ1-1	CASSLGGPEAFF	TGTGCCAGCAGCTTAGGAGGGCCTGAAGCTTTCTTT
-	TRBV19	-	TRBJ1-4	CASRMRGGATNEKLFF	TGTGCCAGTAGGATGAGAGGGGGTGCAACTAATGAAAAACTGTTTTTT
-	TRBV30	TRBD1	TRBJ2-5	CAWSTSHRGFETQYF	TGTGCCTGGAGTACCTCCCACAGGGGGTTCGAGACCCAGTACTTC
-	TRBV4-2	-	TRBJ2-2	CASSQERRGTLGGELFF	TGTGCCAGCAGCCAAGAGCGCCGCGGGACTCTAGGCGGGGAGCTGTTTTTT
-	TRBV6-5	-	TRBJ1-2	CASSYAGAVYTF	TGTGCCAGCAGTTACGCTGGGGCCGTATACACCTTC
-	TRBV7-2	-	TRBJ1-5	CASSLYRDHNQPQHF	TGTGCCAGCAGCTTATACAGGGACCACAATCAGCCCCAGCATTTT
once	TRBV5-6	-	TRBJ2-7	CASSFTSLSYEQYF	TGTGCCAGCAGCTTCACATCGTTATCCTACGAGCAGTACTTC
-	TRBV5-4	-	TRBJ1-6	CASSLFDMSSYNSPLHF	TGTGCCAGCAGCTTGTTTGACATGAGCTCCTATAATTCACCCCTCCACTTT
-	TRBV19	TRBD1	TRBJ1-2	CASSGDRAGYGYTF	TGTGCCAGTAGCGGGGACAGGGCTGGCTATGGCTACACCTTC
-	TRBV5-1	TRBD1	TRBJ2-1	CASSLGDSDEQFF	TGCGCCAGCAGCTTGGGGGACAGCGATGAGCAGTTCTTC